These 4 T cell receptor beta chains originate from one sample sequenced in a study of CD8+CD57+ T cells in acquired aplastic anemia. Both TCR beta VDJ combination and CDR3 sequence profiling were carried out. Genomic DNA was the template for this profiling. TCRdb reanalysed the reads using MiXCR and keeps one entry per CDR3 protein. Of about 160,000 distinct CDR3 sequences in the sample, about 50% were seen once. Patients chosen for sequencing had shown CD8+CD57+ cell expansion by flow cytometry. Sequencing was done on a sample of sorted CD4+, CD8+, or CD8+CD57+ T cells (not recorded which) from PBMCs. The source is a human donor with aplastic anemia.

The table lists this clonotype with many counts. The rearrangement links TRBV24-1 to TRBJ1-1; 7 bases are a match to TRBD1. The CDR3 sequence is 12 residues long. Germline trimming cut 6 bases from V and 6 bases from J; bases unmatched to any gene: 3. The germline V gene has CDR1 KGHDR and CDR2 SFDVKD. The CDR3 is CATSITGAEAFF. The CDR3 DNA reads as TGTGCCACCAGTATTACAGGGGCTGAAGCTTTCTTT.

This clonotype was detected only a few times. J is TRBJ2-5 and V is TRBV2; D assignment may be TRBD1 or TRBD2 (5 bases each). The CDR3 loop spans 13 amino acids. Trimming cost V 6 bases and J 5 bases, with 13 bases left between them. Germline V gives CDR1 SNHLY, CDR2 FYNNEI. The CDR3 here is CASSRVSVETQYF. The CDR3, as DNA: TGTGCCAGCAGCAGGGTTAGCGTGGAGACCCAGTACTTC.

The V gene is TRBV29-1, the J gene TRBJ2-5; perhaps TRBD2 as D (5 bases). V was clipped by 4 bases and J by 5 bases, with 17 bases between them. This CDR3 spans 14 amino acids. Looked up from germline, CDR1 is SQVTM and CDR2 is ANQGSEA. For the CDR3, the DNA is TGCAGCGTTGCGGGGAGTGGACTGGCGGAGACCCAGTACTTC. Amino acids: CSVAGSGLAETQYF.

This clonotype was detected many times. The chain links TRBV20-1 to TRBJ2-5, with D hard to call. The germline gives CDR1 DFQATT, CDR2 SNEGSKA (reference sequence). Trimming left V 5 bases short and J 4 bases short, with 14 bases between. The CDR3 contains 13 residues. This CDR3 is CSAPSRTRETQYF. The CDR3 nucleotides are TGCAGTGCTCCGAGTAGGACGCGAGAGACCCAGTACTTC.